The 3 T cell receptor beta chains below were found in one sample sequenced in a study of OX40 agonist ivuxolimab in advanced cancers. Libraries were prepared through the immunoSEQ multiplex PCR assay. TCRdb obtained this table from immuneACCESS and retained in-frame rearrangements with V and J assigned. These tables miss some clones; where compared with another copy, unresolved V genes account for less than half of the shortfall, and the remainder is unexplained. The sample table lists roughly 100,000 clones, about 92% of them with a count of one. 0.26% of the sample comes from the top ten. Sequences were derived from CD4+ or CD8+ T cells sorted from blood, sampled in a trial of the OX40 agonist ivuxolimab. These receptor sequences come from an adult with an advanced solid tumor such as melanoma, head and neck, liver or kidney cancer.

The rearrangement joins TRBV5-6 to TRBJ2-3; TRBD1 aligns across 8 bases. The CDR3 is made up of 17 amino acids. V shed 3 bases and J 2 bases; nucleotides not matched to a gene: 11. The V gene's germline CDR1 is SGHDT and CDR2 YYEEEE. As DNA, the CDR3 is TGTGCCAGCAGCTCGGAACCGGGACAGGTATACACAGATACGCAGTATTTT. This codes for CASSSEPGQVYTDTQYF.

The rearrangement links TRBV2 to TRBJ1-1; 9 positions match TRBD1. From germline, CDR1 is SNHLY and CDR2 FYNNEI. The CDR3 covers 15 residues. Trimming removed 6 bases from V and 3 bases from J; junction bases left unmatched: 8. The CDR3 is CASRPRTGADTEAFF. The CDR3 nucleotides read TGTGCCAGCAGGCCACGGACAGGGGCCGACACTGAAGCTTTCTTT.

The chain couples TRBV7-2 to TRBJ2-3; the D call may be TRBD1 or TRBD2 (5 bases each). V was trimmed by 3 bases and J by 4 bases, leaving 8 bases between them. The CDR3 loop spans 13 amino acids. The germline V gene has CDR1 SGHTA and CDR2 FQGNSA. Here the CDR3 DNA reads TGTGCCAGCAGCTTGGGACCATCAGATACGCAGTATTTT. This translates into CASSLGPSDTQYF.